Sequencing of this T cell receptor beta chain was carried out in a study of cytomegalovirus exposure and HLA in healthy donors. The length of the CDR3 is 15 residues. CDR1 is LNHDA and CDR2 is SQIVND in the germline V gene (reference sequence). Trimming took 8 bases from V and 0 from J; bases not matched to a gene: 7. Primers included in the PCR were 60 Vbeta and 13 Jbeta primers. The method was immunoSEQ multiplex PCR; TCRdb's version includes in-frame clones alone and lacks a portion of them. The sample records around 100,000 clones, about 69% being singletons. Sequences were obtained from PBMCs. The chain couples TRBV19 to TRBJ1-5; 7 bases align to TRBD1. The source of this sequence is a woman aged 18-29 years in good health and CMV-seropositive. The CDR3 DNA follows: TGTGCCAGTCGTAAGGGGGCGTATAGCAATCAGCCCCAGCATTTT. Translation gives CASRKGAYSNQPQHF.